The source of this TCR beta chain is a study of identical twins. CDR1 and CDR2 (germline): SGHKS, YYEKEE (reference sequence). The CDR3 spans 16 residues. The V gene lost 1 base and the J gene lost 0 bases, with 11 bases spanning the gap. The authors used template switching to add a universal primer site and gave cDNA unique molecular identifiers. In TCRdb, the 5' RACE reads were re-called with MiXCR into one record per CDR3 protein. Counted here are hundreds of thousands of distinct CDR3 sequences, roughly 9.4% occurring once; the ten biggest clones make up over 4.5%. Study results and caveats: Cross-sectional statistics underpinned the conclusions; the same donors were not followed. Models predicted too little out-of-frame TCR alpha sharing in monozygotic twins.

A remark on this clonotype: The antigen remains undetermined.

The chain has TRBV5-5 and TRBJ1-3, with D maybe TRBD1 (5 bases). The TCR comes from a young woman in good health. The sequencing input was memory (CD45RO+) T cells sorted from blood. CDR3 amino acids: CASSLRGSSSGNTIYF. CDR3 DNA sequence: TGTGCCAGCAGCTTGAGGGGCAGCAGCTCTGGAAACACCATATATTTT.